Listed here are 28 T cell receptor beta chains from one sample, sequenced in a study of T cell clonality in common variable immunodeficiency. General study points: Fewer deletions and N-nucleotide insertions were reportedly seen in common variable immunodeficiency TCR beta sequences.

For these receptors, no antigen is known. Using immunoSEQ multiplex PCR, the repertoire was profiled, and TCRdb retains in-frame clones only, with some absent. The record shows more than 30,000 clones for this sample, with no singletons present. The specimen sequenced was peripheral blood mononuclear cells. The receptors originated from a human donor with common variable immunodeficiency.

This clone was seen at least ten times. At one boundary the junction diverges from the germline segment, which might be a read error. The read ends 3 residues before the CDR3 terminus; that terminus is restored from the germline J gene. This rearrangement joins TRBV4-2 to TRBJ2-7, with D perhaps TRBD1 (6 bases). The length of the CDR3 is 15 residues. Germline V gives CDR1 LGHNA, CDR2 YNFKEQ. CDR3 bases read: TGCGCCAGCAGCCAAGACACAGGGAGCCGGCGCGAG. Translated: CASSQDTGSRRE. In full, the CDR3 reads CASSQDTGSRREQYF.

This clone was seen a few times. The read terminates 3 residues ahead of where the CDR3 ends, so the germline J gene completes it. The rearrangement uses TRBV2 and TRBJ2-7, with 9 bases that match TRBD2. Per the germline V gene, CDR1 is SNHLY and CDR2 is FYNNEI. CDR3 length: 15 residues. J was trimmed by 5 bases and V by 6 bases; bases with no gene match: 11. The CDR3 protein is CASSFLAGRYNEQYF. The sequenced part of the CDR3 DNA is TGTGCCAGCAGCTTCCTAGCGGGACGTTATAACGAG.

In this sample, this clone turned up a few times. The sequenced fragment ends 3 residues before the CDR3 boundary, so the rest is inferred from the germline J gene. The V and J genes are TRBV20-1 and TRBJ2-5; the match to TRBD2 covers 9 bases. The trim removed 5 bases at V and 4 bases at J, leaving 11 bases unmatched. CDR1 is DFQATT and CDR2 is SNEGSKA in the germline V gene (reference sequence). The length of the CDR3 is 15 residues. The CDR3 is CSAPRGASGTETQYF. Partial CDR3 DNA: TGCAGTGCTCCCCGAGGGGCTAGCGGGACAGAGACC.

This clone was seen many times. The read gets to within 3 residues of the CDR3 end, and the germline J gene fills in the rest. This chain uses TRBV6-2 or TRBV6-3 with TRBJ2-5, with a weak D call TRBD1 (6 bases). The CDR3 has 12 amino acids. V was shortened by 6 bases and J by 2 bases, with 7 bases between the two germline ends. Germline CDR1 reads MNHEY; CDR2 reads SVGEGT. The CDR3 sequence: CASRQGQETQYF. The DNA read from the CDR3 is TGTGCCAGCAGACAGGGTCAAGAGACC.

A remark on this clone: The CDR3 extends 3 residues past the end of the read, so its final part is completed from the germline J gene. The V call is TRBV19, the J call TRBJ2-7; 10 nucleotides align to TRBD2. The CDR3 is 17 residues long. Germline V gene lookup returns CDR1 LNHDA and CDR2 SQIVND (reference sequence). Trimming cost V 4 bases and J 0 bases; bases outside gene matches: 9. The chain's CDR3 is CASSKAGGTSASYEQYF. The CDR3 DNA, read in part, is TGTGCCAGTAGTAAAGCCGGAGGGACTAGCGCCTCCTACGAG.

The sample holds many counts of this clone. From the germline J gene comes the end of the CDR3, since the read stops 3 residues before it. The chain employs TRBV6-1 and TRBJ2-1, with D tentatively TRBD2 (5 bases). CDR3 length: 12 residues. Germline lookup yields CDR1 MNHNS and CDR2 SASEGT. V was pared by 7 bases and J by 7 bases, with 11 bases between. The part of the CDR3 DNA that was read is TGTGCCAGCATTGACCGGGGTAATGAG. This encodes CASIDRGNE. Given in full, the CDR3 is CASIDRGNEQFF.

A remark on this clone: The missing CDR3 end, 3 residues past where the read stops, is filled in from the germline J gene. The chain employs TRBV5-1 and TRBJ2-5; 7 bases align to TRBD2. The CDR3 has 15 residues. The trim removed 6 bases at V and 5 bases at J, leaving 13 bases unmatched. Germline CDR1 and CDR2: SGHRS and YFSETQ. Partial CDR3 DNA: TGCGCCAGCAACGCGGGGTCGGCGGGAGTGGAGACC. It yields the protein CASNAGSAGVET. The whole CDR3 sequence is CASNAGSAGVETQYF.

This clone was observed at least ten times. The CDR3 is cut off 3 residues early in the read; its end comes from the germline J gene. This sequence joins TRBV2 and TRBJ1-5, with D possibly TRBD1 on 5 matching bases. This CDR3 comprises 14 residues. In germline, CDR1 is SNHLY, CDR2 FYNNEI. V was trimmed by 8 bases and J by 2 bases, leaving 13 bases between them. CDR3: CASWVGRGNQPQHF. The CDR3 DNA, read in part, is TGTGCCAGCTGGGTCGGCAGGGGCAATCAGCCC. Drawing the rest from reference TRBV2 and TRBJ1-5, the complete variable domain is EPEVTQTPSHQVTQMGQEVILRCVPISNHLYFYWYRQILGQKVEFLVSFYNNEISEKSEIFDDQFSVERPDGSNFTLKIRSTKLEDSAMYFCASWVGRGNQPQHFGDGTRLSIL.

This clone has a count of ten or more. The CDR3 end lies 3 residues beyond the end of the read and is filled in from the germline J gene. The V gene is TRBV11-3, the J gene TRBJ1-1; no clear D gene. This CDR3 has 13 amino acids. In germline, CDR1 is SGHNT, CDR2 YENEEA. Trimming took 1 base from V and 3 from J, leaving 6 bases between them. The sequenced part of the CDR3 DNA is TGTGCCAGCAGCTTAGTTCAGTACACTGAA. Protein sequence: CASSLVQYTE. The whole CDR3 protein is CASSLVQYTEAFF.

This clone was counted a few times. The sequenced fragment ends 3 residues before the CDR3 boundary, so the rest is inferred from the germline J gene. V is TRBV11-3 and J is TRBJ2-1; D is possibly TRBD1 (6 bases). V was cut by 5 bases and J by 9 bases, with 11 bases left in between. The CDR3 loop spans 12 amino acids. CDR1 and CDR2 (germline): SGHNT, YENEEA. CDR3 region: CASSQRQAEQFF. The CDR3 bases that were read are TGTGCCAGCAGCCAGCGACAGGCTGAG.

As for this clone: Read data end 3 residues before the CDR3 end; the end is taken from the germline J gene. The rearrangement joins TRBV7-2 to TRBJ2-1; possibly TRBD1 for D (5 bases). This CDR3 has 15 amino acids. Between the trimmed V and J ends, which lost 3 bases and 4 bases, there was a span of 13 bases. Germline CDR1 reads SGHTA; CDR2 reads FQGNSA. The CDR3 sequence is CASSFKWGLYNEQFF. CDR3 DNA, as far as it was read: TGTGCCAGCAGCTTCAAGTGGGGCTTGTACAATGAG.

This clone has more than one count but fewer than ten. The CDR3 end lies 3 residues beyond the end of the read and is filled in from the germline J gene. This chain links TRBV7-3 with TRBJ1-2; 9 bases are a match to TRBD1. This CDR3 region has 16 residues. Unmatched junction bases numbered 7, after V lost 3 bases and J lost 2 bases. Germline V gene lookup returns CDR1 SGHTA and CDR2 FQGTGA. The DNA read from the CDR3 is TGTGCCAGCAGCTTTCCGGGACAGGGCTTCAACTATGGC. Its protein product is CASSFPGQGFNYG. The full CDR3 protein reads CASSFPGQGFNYGYTF.

This clone has a count of ten or more. The DNA ends 3 residues before the CDR3 does, and the rest of the CDR3 is filled in from the germline J gene. J is TRBJ1-1 and V is TRBV28, with 7 nucleotides matching TRBD1. The J segment lost 0 bases and the V segment lost 5 bases, leaving 9 bases of the junction unmatched. CDR1 and CDR2 (germline): MDHEN, SYDVKM. The CDR3 totals 16 residues. The CDR3 loop reads CASSRWDSRLNTEAFF. Partial CDR3 DNA: TGTGCCAGCAGTAGGTGGGACAGCCGTTTGAACACTGAA.

This clone ranks as medium-sized. The read gets to within 3 residues of the CDR3 end, and the germline J gene fills in the rest. The V call is TRBV15, the J call TRBJ1-3; TRBD1 agrees at 8 bases. J lost 1 base, V lost 5 bases, and 4 bases had no gene match. Germline CDR1 reads LNHNV; CDR2 reads YYDKDF (reference sequence). This CDR3 has 15 residues. The sequenced CDR3 bases are TGTGCCACCAGCCGGGGACAGGTTTCTGGAAACACC. This translates into CATSRGQVSGNT. The CDR3, in full, reads CATSRGQVSGNTIYF.

This clone is judged medium-sized. Read data end 3 residues before the CDR3 end; the end is taken from the germline J gene. The same CDR3 is also encoded by other DNA sequences in this sample. V gene TRBV19 combines with J gene TRBJ1-3; TRBD1 is a possible D gene (5 bases). Germline V lookup: CDR1 LNHDA, CDR2 SQIVND (reference sequence). Trimming took off 3 bases at V and 1 base at J, with 7 bases between the two ends. CDR3 length equals 14 residues. The CDR3 DNA, read in part, is TGTGCCAGTAGTATCCCAGGGTCTGGAAACACC. Translated: CASSIPGSGNT. The CDR3 in its entirety is CASSIPGSGNTIYF.

On this clone: The CDR3 extends 3 residues past the end of the read, so its final part is completed from the germline J gene. The chain has TRBV20-1 and TRBJ1-5; D gene ambiguous. The CDR3 has 15 amino acids. Per germline, CDR1 DFQATT and CDR2 SNEGSKA (reference sequence). Trimming removed 3 bases at V and 2 bases at J, with 14 bases between. The CDR3 sequence: CSARAKDFGNQPQHF. CDR3 DNA, as far as it was read: TGCAGTGCTAGGGCAAAAGACTTTGGCAATCAGCCC.

This clone was counted ten times or more. The read finishes 3 residues shy of the CDR3 end, and the germline J gene is used to complete it. The genes are TRBV5-6 and TRBJ1-5, with TRBD1 as a possible D gene (6 bases). This CDR3 comprises 13 residues. V gave up 4 bases and J gave up 8 bases, with 13 bases separating them. Germline-derived CDR1 and CDR2 are SGHDT and YYEEEE. The CDR3 here is CASSQGRGKPQHF. CDR3 bases read: TGTGCCAGCAGCCAGGGGAGAGGTAAGCCC.

This clone has only a few counts. The read falls 3 residues short of the CDR3 end, and the missing part is taken from the germline J gene. The chain combines TRBV7-9 with TRBJ2-7; 9 bases are shared with TRBD1. The CDR3 has 13 amino acids. The V and J ends lost 6 bases and 2 bases, in that order; junction bases with no gene match: 2. Germline values: CDR1 SEHNR, CDR2 FQNEAQ (reference sequence). The CDR3 DNA, read in part, is TGTGCCAGCAGTCGGGACAGGGCCTACGAG. This encodes CASSRDRAYE. The complete CDR3 protein is CASSRDRAYEQYF.

This clone was seen only a few times. The read stops 3 residues short of the end of the CDR3; the missing end is completed from the germline J gene. The chain couples TRBV19 to TRBJ2-1, with 9 bases fitting TRBD1. CDR3 length equals 15 residues. Germline CDR1 and CDR2: LNHDA and SQIVND (reference sequence). V lost 4 bases and J lost 7; bases outside the gene matches: 8. The DNA read from the CDR3 is TGTGCCAGTAGTAGCCCAGGACAGGGGAAAAATGAG. Encoded protein: CASSSPGQGKNE. The full CDR3 protein is CASSSPGQGKNEQFF.

This clone has only a few counts. With a much larger clone just one base away, this may be a read error. The CDR3 is cut off 3 residues early in the read; its end comes from the germline J gene. V is TRBV7-2 and J is TRBJ1-1; 9 nucleotides align to TRBD1. The V segment lost 5 bases and the J segment 4 bases; nucleotides outside the gene matches: 8. This CDR3 contains 15 residues. Looked up from germline, CDR1 is SGHTA and CDR2 is FQGNSA. The part of the CDR3 DNA that was read is TGTGCCAGCAGCGTGAAACAGGGGGCCGGCACTGAA. Translation gives CASSVKQGAGTE. The full CDR3 protein is CASSVKQGAGTEAFF.

In the case of this clone: A read error is likely here: a far larger clone is one base away. The read halts 3 residues ahead of the CDR3 end, with the missing end drawn from the germline J gene. This chain connects TRBV7-2 to TRBJ2-4, with 8 bases matching TRBD1. There are 13 residues in the CDR3. Germline V gene lookup returns CDR1 SGHTA and CDR2 FQGNSA. V shed 4 bases, J shed 8 bases, and the junction held 4 bases outside the gene matches. CDR3 in amino acids: CASSCGQGDIQYF. Partial CDR3 DNA: TGTGCCAGCAGCTGCGGACAGGGAGACATT.

This clone has a count of ten or more. The read halts 3 residues ahead of the CDR3 end, with the missing end drawn from the germline J gene. The gene calls are TRBV30 and TRBJ2-1, with 9 nucleotides matching TRBD2. Trimming took 7 bases from V and 9 from J; bases not matched to a gene: 16. The CDR3 covers 15 residues. Per germline, CDR1 GTSNPN and CDR2 SVGIG (reference sequence). The covered CDR3 bases are TGTGCCTCCTCGGGCCGGGCGGGAGGGCCTGGTGAG. Translation: CASSGRAGGPGE. The full CDR3 protein reads CASSGRAGGPGEQFF.

The sample holds a few counts of this clone. CDR3 DNA (partial): TGCAGTGCTCCCCGGGGCTACGAG. Protein sequence: CSAPRGYE. In full, the CDR3 reads CSAPRGYEQYF. V and J are TRBV20-1 and TRBJ2-7; TRBD2 is a possible D gene (5 bases). The sequenced fragment ends 3 residues before the CDR3 boundary, so the rest is inferred from the germline J gene. V was clipped by 5 bases and J by 3 bases, with 8 bases between them. This CDR3 has 11 amino acids. From germline, CDR1 is DFQATT and CDR2 SNEGSKA (reference sequence).

This clone was found many times. The CDR3 end is not reached by the read, which stops 3 residues before it; the germline J gene fills it in. The chain employs TRBV12-3 or TRBV12-4 and TRBJ2-2, with 9 bases identical to TRBD2. V shed 6 bases, J shed 3 bases, and the junction held 11 bases outside the gene matches. This CDR3 is built from 17 residues. The CDR3 region is CASSPSGVAGDTGELFF. The sequenced part of the CDR3 DNA is TGTGCCAGCAGCCCCTCGGGCGTAGCGGGAGACACCGGGGAG.

This clone came up a few times. The CDR3 end is not reached by the read, which stops 3 residues before it; the germline J gene fills it in. The V and J genes are TRBV20-1 and TRBJ2-1, with TRBD1 identical over 11 bases. Losses at the gene ends were 6 bases for V and 8 bases for J; bases not matched to a gene: 6. This CDR3 comprises 13 residues. Per germline, CDR1 DFQATT and CDR2 SNEGSKA (reference sequence). The CDR3 here is CSANGQGADEQFF. The sequenced CDR3 bases are TGCAGTGCGAATGGACAGGGGGCTGATGAG.

In its sample, this clone ranks as medium-sized. The missing CDR3 end, 3 residues past where the read stops, is filled in from the germline J gene. The V call is TRBV20-1, the J call TRBJ1-5, with TRBD1 identical over 9 bases. V was clipped by 4 bases and J by 6 bases; unmatched bases: 7. The CDR3 is made up of 14 amino acids. The V gene's germline CDR1 is DFQATT and CDR2 SNEGSKA (reference sequence). The CDR3 loop reads CSAIGTGRAQPQHF. The part of the CDR3 DNA that was read is TGCAGTGCTATTGGGACAGGGAGGGCTCAGCCC.

A word on this clone: The CDR3 goes on 3 residues after the read ends, and that part is filled in from the germline J gene. This chain joins TRBV19 and TRBJ2-1, with 12 bases fitting TRBD2. V was pared by 6 bases and J by 7 bases, with 7 bases of the junction left unmatched. The CDR3 contains 15 residues. The germline CDR1 and CDR2 sequences are LNHDA and SQIVND (reference sequence). The CDR3 loop reads CASSARTSGTNEQFF. Incomplete CDR3 DNA: TGTGCCAGTAGCGCCAGGACTAGCGGGACGAATGAG.

This clone was counted only a few times. The CDR3 extends 3 residues past the end of the read, so its final part is completed from the germline J gene. The gene calls are TRBV30 and TRBJ1-2; unclear D gene. Looked up from germline, CDR1 is GTSNPN and CDR2 is SVGIG (reference sequence). CDR3 length: 14 amino acids. Trimming cost V 0 bases and J 2 bases, with 10 bases left between them. Partial CDR3 DNA: TGTGCCTGGAGTGTACACGTAGGGAACTATGGC. Protein sequence: CAWSVHVGNYG. From start to end, the CDR3 is CAWSVHVGNYGYTF.